Listed below are T cell receptor beta chains from one sample, sequenced in a study of blood T cell repertoires in COVID-19. TCRdb keeps only in-frame clones here, not all; method: immunoSEQ multiplex PCR. There are about 70,000 clones in the sample; 60% to 80% occur only once, and 9.5% to 10% lies in the top ten. The sample consisted of peripheral blood. Receptor source: a human donor in a cohort sampled during active COVID-19. Both conserved end residues are part of each CDR3. Each record gives: J gene, clone size, D gene, V gene, CDR3 protein, CDR3 DNA. D genes are given only for firm matches. Clone sizes are given selectively: once, few, many, or a class where the clone is expanded.

j_gene: TRBJ1-5; abundance: .; d_gene: .; v_gene: TRBV12-5; CDR3aa: CASGLGLEQPQHF; CDR3nt: TGTGCTAGTGGTTTGGGGTTAGAACAGCCCCAGCATTTT
j_gene: TRBJ2-5; abundance: many; d_gene: TRBD2; v_gene: TRBV5-4; CDR3aa: CASSLVRGGSETQYF; CDR3nt: TGTGCCAGCAGCTTGGTTCGGGGGGGTTCAGAGACCCAGTACTTC
j_gene: TRBJ1-5; abundance: .; d_gene: TRBD1; v_gene: TRBV7-8; CDR3aa: CASSHRDSRNQPQHF; CDR3nt: TGTGCCAGCAGCCACCGGGACAGCCGCAATCAGCCCCAGCATTTT
j_gene: TRBJ2-2; abundance: .; d_gene: TRBD1; v_gene: TRBV27; CDR3aa: CASSIDRARTGELFF; CDR3nt: TGTGCCAGCAGTATCGACAGGGCGAGGACCGGGGAGCTGTTTTTT
j_gene: TRBJ2-1; abundance: .; d_gene: TRBD2; v_gene: TRBV7-2; CDR3aa: CASTSGVAGIYEQFF; CDR3nt: TGTGCCAGCACCTCCGGGGTAGCGGGGATCTATGAGCAGTTCTTC
j_gene: TRBJ2-1; abundance: few; d_gene: TRBD1; v_gene: TRBV11-3; CDR3aa: CASSPWTGDNEQFF; CDR3nt: TGTGCCAGCAGCCCCTGGACAGGGGACAATGAGCAGTTCTTC
j_gene: TRBJ2-7; abundance: few; d_gene: .; v_gene: TRBV2; CDR3aa: CASRPEGYEQYF; CDR3nt: TGTGCCAGCAGACCCGAGGGCTACGAGCAGTACTTC
j_gene: TRBJ2-3; abundance: .; d_gene: TRBD2; v_gene: TRBV7-2; CDR3aa: CASSWGTNPDTDTQYF; CDR3nt: TGTGCCAGCAGCTGGGGGACTAACCCTGACACAGATACGCAGTATTTT
j_gene: TRBJ1-2; abundance: .; d_gene: TRBD1; v_gene: TRBV5-1; CDR3aa: CASSRNKPDRDLYGYTF; CDR3nt: TGCGCCAGCAGCCGCAATAAGCCCGACAGGGACCTCTATGGCTACACCTTC
j_gene: TRBJ2-7; abundance: .; d_gene: .; v_gene: TRBV18; CDR3aa: CASSSFDSSYEQYF; CDR3nt: TGTGCCAGCTCGTCGTTTGACAGCTCCTACGAGCAGTACTTC
j_gene: TRBJ2-3; abundance: once; d_gene: .; v_gene: TRBV2; CDR3aa: CASSEMEVLEDTQYF; CDR3nt: TGTGCCAGCAGTGAAATGGAGGTGCTGGAAGATACGCAGTATTTT
j_gene: TRBJ1-1; abundance: .; d_gene: TRBD1; v_gene: TRBV12-3/TRBV12-4; CDR3aa: CASQGARTEAFF; CDR3nt: TGTGCCAGCCAGGGGGCGAGGACTGAAGCTTTCTTT
j_gene: TRBJ2-5; abundance: .; d_gene: .; v_gene: TRBV3-1/TRBV3-2; CDR3aa: CASSPKERRKGETQYF; CDR3nt: TGTGCCAGCAGCCCCAAGGAGCGAAGGAAAGGAGAGACCCAGTACTTC
j_gene: TRBJ2-7; abundance: .; d_gene: .; v_gene: TRBV3-1/TRBV3-2; CDR3aa: CASSLHSYEQYF; CDR3nt: TGTGCCAGCAGCCTCCACTCCTACGAGCAGTACTTC
j_gene: TRBJ2-7; abundance: .; d_gene: TRBD2; v_gene: TRBV5-4; CDR3aa: CASSLDSGVTSYEQYF; CDR3nt: TGTGCCAGCAGCTTGGATAGCGGGGTAACCTCCTACGAGCAGTACTTC
j_gene: TRBJ1-2; abundance: .; d_gene: .; v_gene: TRBV7-9; CDR3aa: CASSLGSANYGYTF; CDR3nt: TGTGCCAGCAGTCTAGGCAGCGCAAACTATGGCTACACCTTC
j_gene: TRBJ1-2; abundance: few; d_gene: .; v_gene: TRBV6-6; CDR3aa: CASSSGLDGYTF; CDR3nt: TGTGCCAGCAGTTCGGGACTAGATGGCTACACCTTC